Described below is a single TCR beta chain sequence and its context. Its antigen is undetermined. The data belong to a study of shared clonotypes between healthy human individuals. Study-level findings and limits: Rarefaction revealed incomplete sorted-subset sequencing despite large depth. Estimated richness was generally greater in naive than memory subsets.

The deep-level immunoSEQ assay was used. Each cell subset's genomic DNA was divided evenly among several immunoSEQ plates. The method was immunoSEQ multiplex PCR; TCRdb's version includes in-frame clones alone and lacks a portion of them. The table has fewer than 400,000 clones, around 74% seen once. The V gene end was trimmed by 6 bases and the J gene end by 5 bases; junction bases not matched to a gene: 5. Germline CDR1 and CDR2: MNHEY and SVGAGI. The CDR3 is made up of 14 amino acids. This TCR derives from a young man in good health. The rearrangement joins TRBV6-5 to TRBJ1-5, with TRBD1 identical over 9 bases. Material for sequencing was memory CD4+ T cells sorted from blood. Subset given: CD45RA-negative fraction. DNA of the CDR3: TGTGCCAGCAGGAAACAGGGGGCTTATCAGCCCCAGCATTTT. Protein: CASRKQGAYQPQHF.